This TCR beta chain came from a study of early T cells in non-severe SARS-CoV-2 infection. On the study more broadly: Chains from this unsorted whole-blood bulk RNA could not be paired.

This clonotype was counted between two and nine times. Its specificity is unknown. The CDR3 is 13 amino acids. Trimming pared 5 bases from V and 3 bases from J, leaving 10 bases between. General observations from the study: Using VDJdb, the matching emphasized anti-spike CD8 responses while missing private and CD4 specificities.

In the library, individual cDNA molecules carried attached unique molecular identifiers. TCRdb passed the 5' RACE reads through MiXCR, listing each CDR3 protein once. The data contain roughly 63,000 distinct CDR3 sequences, about 12% of them singletons. Sequencing used whole blood, obtained at baseline. V gene TRBV12-3 or TRBV12-4 combines with J gene TRBJ1-2, with D perhaps TRBD1 (6 bases). The sequence was collected from an adult who was a healthcare worker with PCR-confirmed SARS-CoV-2 infection or an uninfected control (not recorded which). The donor label of this sample is uncertain. Written as DNA, the CDR3 is TGTGCCAGCAGTAAGGACAGCCACTATGGCTACACCTTC. This gives the protein CASSKDSHYGYTF.